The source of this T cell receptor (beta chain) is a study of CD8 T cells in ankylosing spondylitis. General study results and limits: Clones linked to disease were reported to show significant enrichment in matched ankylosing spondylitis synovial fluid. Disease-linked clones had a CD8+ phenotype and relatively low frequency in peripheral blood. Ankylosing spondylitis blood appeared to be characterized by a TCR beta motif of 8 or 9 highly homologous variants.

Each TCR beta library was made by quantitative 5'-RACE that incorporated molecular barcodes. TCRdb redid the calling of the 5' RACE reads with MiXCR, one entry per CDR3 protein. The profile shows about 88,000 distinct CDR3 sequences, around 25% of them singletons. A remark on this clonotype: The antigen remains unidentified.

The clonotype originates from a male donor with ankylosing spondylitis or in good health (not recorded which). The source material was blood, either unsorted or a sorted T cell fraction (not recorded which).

CDR3 loop: CASSSYQGGRADTQYF. For the CDR3, the DNA is TGTGCCAGCAGCTCGTATCAAGGCGGGAGGGCAGATACGCAGTATTTT. The gene calls are TRBV5-6 and TRBJ2-3; TRBD2 agrees at 9 bases. V shed 3 bases, J shed 4 bases, and the junction held 9 bases outside the gene matches. The CDR3 runs 16 residues. Germline assignment: CDR1 SGHDT and CDR2 YYEEEE. Based on the CDR3 plus reference TRBV5-6 and TRBJ2-3, the full variable domain is DAGVTQSPTHLIKTRGQQVTLRCSPKSGHDTVSWYQQALGQGPQFIFQYYEEEERQRGNFPDRFSGHQFPNYSSELNVNALLLGDSALYLCASSSYQGGRADTQYFGPGTRLTVL.